This T cell receptor (beta chain) came from a study of radiotherapy plus CTLA-4 blockade in lung cancer. With 2 bases removed from V and 5 bases from J, the gap between germline ends came to 13 bases. The V gene's germline CDR1 is SGHRS and CDR2 YFSETQ. CDR3 size: 14 residues. General study points: The authors reported that early blood T cell clone dynamics, with interferon-beta, best predicted response. Once radiotherapy plus ipilimumab had been given, TCR clones derived from tumor expanded in blood.

Repertoires were generated with immunoSEQ multiplex PCR, while TCRdb's copy carries only in-frame clones and drops some. Among 50,000 or so clones listed, around four fifths were seen once. Remarks on this clone: Antigen unknown.

The chain uses TRBV5-1 and TRBJ2-5, with D possibly matching TRBD1 (6 bases). This TCR derives from a human donor with non-small cell lung cancer who had a partial response to radiotherapy plus ipilimumab. Sequencing used peripheral blood, obtained from a patient treated with radiotherapy plus ipilimumab. CDR3 in amino acids: CASSLNRASETQYF. The CDR3 region has the DNA TGCGCCAGCAGCTTAAACAGGGCGTCGGAGACCCAGTACTTC.